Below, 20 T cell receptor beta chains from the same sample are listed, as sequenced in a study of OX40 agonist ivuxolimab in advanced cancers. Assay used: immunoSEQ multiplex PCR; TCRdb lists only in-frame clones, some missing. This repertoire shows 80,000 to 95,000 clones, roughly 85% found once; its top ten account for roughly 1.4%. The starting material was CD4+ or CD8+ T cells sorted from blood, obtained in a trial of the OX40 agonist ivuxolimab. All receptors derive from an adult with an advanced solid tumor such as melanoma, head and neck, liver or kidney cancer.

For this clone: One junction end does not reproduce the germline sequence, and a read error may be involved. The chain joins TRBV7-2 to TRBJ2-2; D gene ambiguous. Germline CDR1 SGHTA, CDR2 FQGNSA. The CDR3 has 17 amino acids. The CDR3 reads CASSQENGIVNTGELFF. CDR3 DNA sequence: TGCGCCAGCAGCCAAGAAAATGGAATTGTGAACACCGGGGAGCTGTTTTTT.

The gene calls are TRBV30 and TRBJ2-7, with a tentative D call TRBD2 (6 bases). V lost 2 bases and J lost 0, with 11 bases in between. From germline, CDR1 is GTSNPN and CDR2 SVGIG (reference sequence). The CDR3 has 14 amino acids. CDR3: CAWSRRGSSYEQYF. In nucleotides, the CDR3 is TGTGCCTGGAGTCGTCGGGGGAGCTCCTACGAGCAGTACTTC.

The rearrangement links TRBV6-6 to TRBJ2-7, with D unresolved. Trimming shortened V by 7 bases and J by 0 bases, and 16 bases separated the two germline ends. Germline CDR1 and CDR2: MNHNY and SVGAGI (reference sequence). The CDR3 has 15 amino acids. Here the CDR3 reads CASTKRAGNSYEQYF. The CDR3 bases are TGTGCCAGCACCAAAAGGGCAGGTAACTCCTACGAGCAGTACTTC.

The CDR3 protein is CASSLGGAQETQYF. The CDR3 region has the DNA TGTGCCAGCAGCTTGGGGGGCGCCCAAGAGACCCAGTACTTC. The genes are TRBV5-4 and TRBJ2-5; possibly TRBD1 for D (5 bases). The CDR3 extends over 14 amino acids. V was trimmed by 0 bases and J by 1 base, leaving 7 bases between them. Germline loops: CDR1 SGHNT, CDR2 YYREEE (reference sequence).

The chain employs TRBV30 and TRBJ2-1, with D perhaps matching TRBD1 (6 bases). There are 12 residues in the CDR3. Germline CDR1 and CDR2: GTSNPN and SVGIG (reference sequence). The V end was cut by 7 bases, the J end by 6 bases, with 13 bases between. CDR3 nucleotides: TGTGCCTCGAACCCAGGGGTCAATGAGCAGTTCTTC. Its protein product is CASNPGVNEQFF.

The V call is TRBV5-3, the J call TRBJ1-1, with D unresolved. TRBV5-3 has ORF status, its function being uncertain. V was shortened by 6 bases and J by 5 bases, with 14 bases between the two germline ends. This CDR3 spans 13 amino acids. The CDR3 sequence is CARKVRARTEAFF. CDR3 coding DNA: TGTGCCAGAAAAGTGAGGGCGCGAACTGAAGCTTTCTTT.

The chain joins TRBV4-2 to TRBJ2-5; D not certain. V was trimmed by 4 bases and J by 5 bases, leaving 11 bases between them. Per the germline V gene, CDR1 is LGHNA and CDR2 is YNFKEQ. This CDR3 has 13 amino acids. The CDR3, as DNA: TGTGCCAGCAGCCGCGACCGCCAGGAGACCCAGTACTTC. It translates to CASSRDRQETQYF.

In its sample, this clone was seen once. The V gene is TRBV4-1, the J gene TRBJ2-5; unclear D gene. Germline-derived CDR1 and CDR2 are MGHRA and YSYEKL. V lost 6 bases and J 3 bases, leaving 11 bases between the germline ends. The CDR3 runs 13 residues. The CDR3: CASSHKGKETQYF. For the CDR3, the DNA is TGCGCCAGCAGTCATAAGGGAAAAGAGACCCAGTACTTC.

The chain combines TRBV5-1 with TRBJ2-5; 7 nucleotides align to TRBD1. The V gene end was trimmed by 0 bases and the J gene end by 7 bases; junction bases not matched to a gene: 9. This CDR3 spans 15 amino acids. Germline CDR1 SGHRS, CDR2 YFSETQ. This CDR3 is CASSLDGTDNWTQYF. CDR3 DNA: TGCGCCAGCAGCTTGGACGGGACAGATAATTGGACCCAGTACTTC.

In DNA form, the CDR3 reads TGTGCCAGCGGGCGTGGGCTGAACACTGAAGCTTTCTTT. Protein: CASGRGLNTEAFF. The chain links TRBV11-2 to TRBJ1-1; unclear D gene. Germline V gene sequence: CDR1 SGHAT, CDR2 FQNNGV. The CDR3 is 13 amino acids. V was pared by 8 bases and J by 0 bases, with 10 bases between.

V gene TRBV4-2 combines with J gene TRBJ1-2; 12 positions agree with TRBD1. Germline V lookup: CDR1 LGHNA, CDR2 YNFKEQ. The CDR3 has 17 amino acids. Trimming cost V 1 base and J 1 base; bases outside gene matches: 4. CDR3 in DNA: TGTGCCAGCAGCCAAGGGGACAGGGGGCGAGTTAACTATGGCTACACCTTC. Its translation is CASSQGDRGRVNYGYTF.

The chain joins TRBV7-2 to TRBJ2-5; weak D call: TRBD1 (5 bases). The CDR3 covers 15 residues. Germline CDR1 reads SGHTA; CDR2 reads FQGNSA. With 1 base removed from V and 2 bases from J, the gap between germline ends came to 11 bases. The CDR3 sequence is CASSLGGPGQETQYF. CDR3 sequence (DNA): TGTGCCAGCAGCTTAGGCGGCCCAGGGCAAGAGACCCAGTACTTC.

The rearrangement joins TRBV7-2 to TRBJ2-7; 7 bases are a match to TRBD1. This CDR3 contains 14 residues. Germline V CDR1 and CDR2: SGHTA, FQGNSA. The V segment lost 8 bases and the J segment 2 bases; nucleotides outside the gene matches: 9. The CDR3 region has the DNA TGTGCCAGCGCCCGAAGGGACAGCACCTACGAGCAGTACTTC. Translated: CASARRDSTYEQYF.

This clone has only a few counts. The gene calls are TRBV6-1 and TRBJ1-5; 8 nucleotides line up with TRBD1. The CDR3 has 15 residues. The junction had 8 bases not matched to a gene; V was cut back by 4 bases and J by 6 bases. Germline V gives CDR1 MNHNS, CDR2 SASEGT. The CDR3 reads CASSVRQGAGQPQHF. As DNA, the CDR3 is TGTGCCAGCAGTGTCCGGCAGGGGGCCGGTCAGCCCCAGCATTTT.

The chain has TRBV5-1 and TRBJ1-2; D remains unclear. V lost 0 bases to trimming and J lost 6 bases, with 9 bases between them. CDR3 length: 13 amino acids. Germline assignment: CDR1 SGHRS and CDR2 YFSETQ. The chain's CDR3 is CASSLAAVDGYTF. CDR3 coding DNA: TGCGCCAGCAGCTTGGCGGCAGTGGATGGCTACACCTTC.

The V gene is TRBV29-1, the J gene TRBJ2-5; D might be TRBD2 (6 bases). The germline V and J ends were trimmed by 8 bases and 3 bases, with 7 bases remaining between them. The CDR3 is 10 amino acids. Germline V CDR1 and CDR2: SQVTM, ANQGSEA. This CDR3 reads CSTGEETQYF. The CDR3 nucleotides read TGCAGCACGGGGGAAGAGACCCAGTACTTC.

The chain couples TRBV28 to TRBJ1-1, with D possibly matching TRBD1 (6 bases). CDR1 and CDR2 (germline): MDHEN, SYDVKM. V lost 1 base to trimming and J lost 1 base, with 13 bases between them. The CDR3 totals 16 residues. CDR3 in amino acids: CASSLYRGARNTEAFF. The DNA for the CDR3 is TGTGCCAGCAGTTTATATCGGGGGGCCAGGAACACTGAAGCTTTCTTT.

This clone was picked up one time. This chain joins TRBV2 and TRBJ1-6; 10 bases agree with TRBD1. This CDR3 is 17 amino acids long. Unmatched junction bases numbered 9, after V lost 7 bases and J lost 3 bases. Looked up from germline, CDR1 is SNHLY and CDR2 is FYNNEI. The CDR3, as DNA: TGTGCCAGCACTACCCAAAGGACAGGGGGCTATAATTCACCCCTCCACTTT. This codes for CASTTQRTGGYNSPLHF. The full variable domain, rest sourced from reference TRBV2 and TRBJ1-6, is EPEVTQTPSHQVTQMGQEVILRCVPISNHLYFYWYRQILGQKVEFLVSFYNNEISEKSEIFDDQFSVERPDGSNFTLKIRSTKLEDSAMYFCASTTQRTGGYNSPLHFGNGTRLTVT.

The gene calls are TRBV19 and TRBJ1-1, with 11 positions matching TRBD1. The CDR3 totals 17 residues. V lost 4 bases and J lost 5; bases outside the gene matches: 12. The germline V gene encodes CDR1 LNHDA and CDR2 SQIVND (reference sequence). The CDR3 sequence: CASSRRTGGWSGTEAFF. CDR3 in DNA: TGTGCCAGTAGTAGACGGACAGGGGGCTGGTCGGGTACTGAAGCTTTCTTT. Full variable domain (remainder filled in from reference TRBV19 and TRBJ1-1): DGGITQSPKYLFRKEGQNVTLSCEQNLNHDAMYWYRQDPGQGLRLIYYSQIVNDFQKGDIAEGYSVSREKKESFPLTVTSAQKNPTAFYLCASSRRTGGWSGTEAFFGQGTRLTVV.

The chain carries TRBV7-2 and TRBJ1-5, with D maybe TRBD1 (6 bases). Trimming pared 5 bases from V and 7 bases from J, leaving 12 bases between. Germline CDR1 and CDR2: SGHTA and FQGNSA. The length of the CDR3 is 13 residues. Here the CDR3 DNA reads TGTGCCAGCAGCGAGGGGGGGGGCCAGCCCCAGCATTTT. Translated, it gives CASSEGGGQPQHF.